The rows below give T cell receptor beta chains drawn from one sample of a study of T cell responses to AZD1222 COVID-19 vaccine. The data were produced by immunoSEQ multiplex PCR, yet TCRdb's version contains in-frame clones alone and is incomplete. The sample includes 250,000 to 300,000 clones, approximately 94% of them seen just once. The sequencing used peripheral blood, collected 28 days after the second AZD1222 dose. The receptors derive from an adult who received the AZD1222 COVID-19 vaccine. Both conserved end residues are part of each CDR3. A D gene is named only where the DNA matches it firmly. For some rows the clone size is stated as once, few or many, or as a class when expanded; others skip it.

V gene: TRBV2
J gene: TRBJ1-2
D gene: NA
clone size: once
CDR3 protein: CASPVEGYTF
CDR3 DNA: TGTGCCAGCCCAGTGGAGGGCTACACCTTC

V gene: TRBV29-1
J gene: TRBJ2-2
D gene: NA
clone size: NA
CDR3 protein: CSVETGGGNTGELFF
CDR3 DNA: TGCAGCGTTGAAACAGGTGGGGGGAACACCGGGGAGCTGTTTTTT

V gene: TRBV28
J gene: TRBJ1-5
D gene: NA
clone size: NA
CDR3 protein: CASNRGGARQPQHF
CDR3 DNA: TGTGCCAGCAATCGAGGGGGGGCTCGACAGCCCCAGCATTTT

V gene: TRBV7-9
J gene: TRBJ1-3
D gene: TRBD1
clone size: NA
CDR3 protein: CASSPSLGQVDGDTIYF
CDR3 DNA: TGTGCCAGCAGCCCCTCCCTTGGACAGGTTGATGGGGACACCATATATTTT

V gene: TRBV23-1
J gene: TRBJ1-1
D gene: NA
clone size: NA
CDR3 protein: CASSQGENTEAFF
CDR3 DNA: TGCGCCAGCAGTCAAGGAGAGAACACTGAAGCTTTCTTT

V gene: TRBV6-2/TRBV6-3
J gene: TRBJ2-7
D gene: NA
clone size: NA
CDR3 protein: CASSLTAYEQYF
CDR3 DNA: TGTGCCAGCAGTTTGACAGCTTACGAGCAGTACTTC

V gene: TRBV6-2/TRBV6-3
J gene: TRBJ2-1
D gene: TRBD2
clone size: once
CDR3 protein: CASSFPLAGMYNEQFF
CDR3 DNA: TGTGCCAGCAGTTTTCCTCTAGCGGGGATGTACAATGAGCAGTTCTTC

V gene: TRBV4-2
J gene: TRBJ2-2
D gene: TRBD2
clone size: once
CDR3 protein: CASSQDGSGGTGELFF
CDR3 DNA: TGTGCCAGCAGCCAAGATGGTAGCGGGGGAACCGGGGAGCTGTTTTTT

V gene: TRBV30
J gene: TRBJ2-5
D gene: NA
clone size: NA
CDR3 protein: CAWSRLVLEGETQYF
CDR3 DNA: TGTGCCTGGAGTCGGCTAGTCCTAGAGGGGGAGACCCAGTACTTC

V gene: TRBV24-1
J gene: TRBJ2-2
D gene: NA
clone size: NA
CDR3 protein: CATSDSGQFAGELFF
CDR3 DNA: TGTGCCACCAGTGATTCCGGACAGTTTGCCGGGGAGCTGTTTTTT

V gene: TRBV30
J gene: TRBJ1-3
D gene: NA
clone size: NA
CDR3 protein: CAWTSGNTIYF
CDR3 DNA: TGTGCCTGGACATCCGGAAACACCATATATTTT

V gene: TRBV9
J gene: TRBJ2-4
D gene: NA
clone size: NA
CDR3 protein: CASSPSPGILAKNIQYF
CDR3 DNA: TGTGCCAGCAGCCCCTCCCCAGGGATTTTAGCCAAAAACATTCAGTACTTC

V gene: TRBV28
J gene: TRBJ1-3
D gene: NA
clone size: NA
CDR3 protein: CASSSTGVSGNTIYF
CDR3 DNA: TGTGCCAGCAGTTCAACAGGCGTCTCTGGAAACACCATATATTTT

V gene: TRBV28
J gene: TRBJ1-5
D gene: TRBD1
clone size: NA
CDR3 protein: CASSSRDSSNQPQHF
CDR3 DNA: TGTGCCAGCAGTTCCCGGGACAGTAGCAATCAGCCCCAGCATTTT

V gene: TRBV7-2
J gene: TRBJ1-5
D gene: NA
clone size: NA
CDR3 protein: CASNLQGGNQPQHF
CDR3 DNA: TGTGCCAGCAACCTCCAGGGTGGCAATCAGCCCCAGCATTTT

V gene: TRBV7-3
J gene: TRBJ2-7
D gene: NA
clone size: NA
CDR3 protein: CASSLSRVDEQYF
CDR3 DNA: TGTGCCAGCAGCTTAAGTAGAGTGGACGAGCAGTACTTC

V gene: TRBV5-1
J gene: TRBJ2-7
D gene: NA
clone size: NA
CDR3 protein: CASVGGPPYEQYF
CDR3 DNA: TGCGCCTCCGTGGGGGGCCCCCCCTACGAGCAGTACTTC

V gene: TRBV21-1
J gene: TRBJ1-2
D gene: NA
clone size: NA
CDR3 protein: CASSKAGRRNNYGYTF
CDR3 DNA: TGTGCCAGCAGCAAAGCGGGCAGGAGAAATAACTATGGCTACACCTTC

V gene: TRBV4-1
J gene: TRBJ1-5
D gene: NA
clone size: NA
CDR3 protein: CASSHSMGNQPQHF
CDR3 DNA: TGCGCCAGCAGCCACTCCATGGGCAATCAGCCCCAGCATTTT

V gene: TRBV3-1/TRBV3-2
J gene: TRBJ2-3
D gene: TRBD2
clone size: NA
CDR3 protein: CASSQMGLAGGDTQYF
CDR3 DNA: TGTGCCAGCAGCCAAATGGGACTAGCGGGGGGAGATACGCAGTATTTT

V gene: TRBV28
J gene: TRBJ2-2
D gene: NA
clone size: NA
CDR3 protein: CASSAQGINTGELFF
CDR3 DNA: TGTGCCAGCAGTGCCCAGGGGATTAACACCGGGGAGCTGTTTTTT

V gene: TRBV20-1
J gene: TRBJ2-7
D gene: NA
clone size: few
CDR3 protein: CSASRAGAYEQYF
CDR3 DNA: TGCAGTGCTAGTAGGGCAGGGGCTTACGAGCAGTACTTC

V gene: TRBV28
J gene: TRBJ1-2
D gene: NA
clone size: NA
CDR3 protein: CASNYAASYGYTF
CDR3 DNA: TGTGCCAGCAACTATGCGGCCTCCTATGGCTACACCTTC

V gene: TRBV5-6
J gene: TRBJ1-5
D gene: NA
clone size: NA
CDR3 protein: CASSFYNGAAPQHF
CDR3 DNA: TGTGCCAGCAGCTTTTATAACGGGGCTGCGCCCCAGCATTTT

V gene: TRBV2
J gene: TRBJ2-2
D gene: NA
clone size: NA
CDR3 protein: CASSERLENTGELFF
CDR3 DNA: TGTGCCAGCAGTGAGAGACTAGAGAACACCGGGGAGCTGTTTTTT

V gene: TRBV5-1
J gene: TRBJ2-1
D gene: NA
clone size: NA
CDR3 protein: CASSLPEGYNEQFF
CDR3 DNA: TGCGCCAGCAGCTTGCCGGAGGGGTACAATGAGCAGTTCTTC

V gene: TRBV28
J gene: TRBJ1-4
D gene: NA
clone size: NA
CDR3 protein: CASSLGGEAREKLFF
CDR3 DNA: TGTGCCAGCAGCCTAGGGGGGGAAGCTCGTGAAAAACTGTTTTTT

V gene: TRBV2
J gene: TRBJ2-7
D gene: NA
clone size: NA
CDR3 protein: CASREAPRAGQYF
CDR3 DNA: TGTGCCAGCAGAGAGGCCCCCCGGGCCGGGCAGTACTTC

V gene: TRBV24-1
J gene: TRBJ2-5
D gene: NA
clone size: NA
CDR3 protein: CATSDYGSVETQYF
CDR3 DNA: TGTGCCACCAGTGATTACGGCTCCGTGGAGACCCAGTACTTC

V gene: TRBV20-1
J gene: TRBJ2-7
D gene: NA
clone size: NA
CDR3 protein: CSATLGTEQYF
CDR3 DNA: TGCAGTGCTACTTTGGGGACCGAGCAGTACTTC

V gene: TRBV6-5
J gene: TRBJ2-7
D gene: NA
clone size: NA
CDR3 protein: CASSSQLVIPYEQYF
CDR3 DNA: TGTGCCAGCAGTTCCCAACTAGTCATCCCCTACGAGCAGTACTTC

V gene: TRBV5-4
J gene: TRBJ2-2
D gene: TRBD1
clone size: NA
CDR3 protein: CASRDRGDTGELFF
CDR3 DNA: TGTGCCAGCAGGGACAGGGGTGACACCGGGGAGCTGTTTTTT

V gene: TRBV3-1/TRBV3-2
J gene: TRBJ1-1
D gene: NA
clone size: NA
CDR3 protein: CASSQAGNTEAFF
CDR3 DNA: TGTGCCAGCAGCCAAGCAGGGAACACTGAAGCTTTCTTT

V gene: TRBV25-1
J gene: TRBJ2-3
D gene: NA
clone size: NA
CDR3 protein: CASSEVAFSDTQYF
CDR3 DNA: TGTGCCAGCAGTGAGGTAGCGTTCTCAGATACGCAGTATTTT

V gene: TRBV9
J gene: TRBJ2-7
D gene: NA
clone size: few
CDR3 protein: CASRYEQYF
CDR3 DNA: TGTGCCAGCAGATACGAGCAGTACTTC

V gene: TRBV27
J gene: TRBJ2-7
D gene: NA
clone size: NA
CDR3 protein: CASSSTHSGNEQYF
CDR3 DNA: TGTGCCAGCAGTTCCACGCACTCAGGGAACGAGCAGTACTTC

V gene: TRBV6-5
J gene: TRBJ2-2
D gene: TRBD2
clone size: NA
CDR3 protein: CASTPGLAGTGELFF
CDR3 DNA: TGTGCCAGCACCCCGGGACTAGCGGGCACCGGGGAGCTGTTTTTT

V gene: TRBV4-1
J gene: TRBJ1-2
D gene: NA
clone size: NA
CDR3 protein: CASSLTGDPGYTF
CDR3 DNA: TGCGCCAGCAGCCTCACAGGCGACCCGGGCTACACCTTC

V gene: TRBV27
J gene: TRBJ1-1
D gene: NA
clone size: once
CDR3 protein: CASSFAGGTEAFF
CDR3 DNA: TGTGCCAGCAGTTTCGCGGGGGGCACTGAAGCTTTCTTT

V gene: TRBV3-1/TRBV3-2
J gene: TRBJ2-7
D gene: NA
clone size: NA
CDR3 protein: CASSQGYEQYF
CDR3 DNA: TGTGCCAGCAGCCAAGGATACGAGCAGTACTTC

V gene: TRBV27
J gene: TRBJ2-7
D gene: NA
clone size: NA
CDR3 protein: CASSLNGGEQYF
CDR3 DNA: TGTGCCAGCAGTTTAAACGGAGGCGAGCAGTACTTC

V gene: TRBV7-9
J gene: TRBJ2-3
D gene: NA
clone size: once
CDR3 protein: CASSLAPGTGASTDTQYF
CDR3 DNA: TGTGCCAGCAGCTTAGCTCCCGGGACTGGGGCTAGCACAGATACGCAGTATTTT

V gene: TRBV7-9
J gene: TRBJ1-1
D gene: NA
clone size: once
CDR3 protein: CASSYGTLNTEAFF
CDR3 DNA: TGTGCCAGCAGCTACGGGACTTTGAACACTGAAGCTTTCTTT

V gene: TRBV3-1/TRBV3-2
J gene: TRBJ1-4
D gene: NA
clone size: NA
CDR3 protein: CASSQAGNEKLFF
CDR3 DNA: TGTGCCAGCAGCCAAGCCGGCAATGAAAAACTGTTTTTT

V gene: TRBV20-1
J gene: TRBJ2-5
D gene: NA
clone size: NA
CDR3 protein: CSARRQETQYF
CDR3 DNA: TGCAGTGCTAGGCGCCAAGAGACCCAGTACTTC